Listed here is a single T cell receptor (beta chain). These data originate in a study of T cell changes during pregnancy in multiple sclerosis. Germline CDR1 is LGHNA and CDR2 is YNFKEQ. This CDR3 contains 15 residues. Trimming took off 0 bases at V and 5 bases at J, with 13 bases between the two ends. Here immunoSEQ multiplex PCR was the method, and the copy in TCRdb shows in-frame clones only, minus some. The table has roughly 59,000 clones, roughly 92% seen once; the top ten hold about 3%. The sequences come from CD8+ T cells from peripheral blood mononuclear cells, collected in the second trimester of pregnancy. This sequence originates from a female donor with multiple sclerosis, enrolled in a pregnancy study. This chain connects TRBV4-2 to TRBJ1-1; D uncertain. The CDR3 bases are TGTGCCAGCAGCCAAGACGAAGAGACACCAACTGAAGCTTTCTTT. Its translation is CASSQDEETPTEAFF.